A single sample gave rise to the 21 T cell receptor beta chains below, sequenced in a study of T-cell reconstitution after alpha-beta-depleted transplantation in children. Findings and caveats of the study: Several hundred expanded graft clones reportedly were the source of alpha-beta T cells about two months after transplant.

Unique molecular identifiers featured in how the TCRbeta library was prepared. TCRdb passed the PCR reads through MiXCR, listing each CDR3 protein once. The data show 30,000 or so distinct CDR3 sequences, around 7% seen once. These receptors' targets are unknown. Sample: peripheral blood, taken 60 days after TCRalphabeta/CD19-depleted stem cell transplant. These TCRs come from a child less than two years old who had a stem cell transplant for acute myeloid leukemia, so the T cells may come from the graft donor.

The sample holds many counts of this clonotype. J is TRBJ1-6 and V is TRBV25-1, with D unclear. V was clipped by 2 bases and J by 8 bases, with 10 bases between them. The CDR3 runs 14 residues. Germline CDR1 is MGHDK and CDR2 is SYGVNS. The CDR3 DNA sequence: TGTGCCAGCAGTGAAATACATGAGGATTCACCCCTCCACTTT. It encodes CASSEIHEDSPLHF.

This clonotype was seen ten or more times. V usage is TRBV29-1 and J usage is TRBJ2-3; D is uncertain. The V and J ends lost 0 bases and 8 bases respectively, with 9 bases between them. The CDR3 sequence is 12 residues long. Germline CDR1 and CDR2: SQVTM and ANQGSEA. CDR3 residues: CSVEEVGGTQYF. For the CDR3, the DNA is TGCAGCGTTGAAGAGGTAGGCGGTACGCAGTATTTT.

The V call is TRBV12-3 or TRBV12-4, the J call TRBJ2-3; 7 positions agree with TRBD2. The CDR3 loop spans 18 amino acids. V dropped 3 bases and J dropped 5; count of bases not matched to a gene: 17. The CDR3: CASSFGQVVEAGRDTQYF. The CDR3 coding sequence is TGTGCCAGCAGTTTTGGTCAGGTAGTGGAAGCGGGAAGAGATACGCAGTATTTT.

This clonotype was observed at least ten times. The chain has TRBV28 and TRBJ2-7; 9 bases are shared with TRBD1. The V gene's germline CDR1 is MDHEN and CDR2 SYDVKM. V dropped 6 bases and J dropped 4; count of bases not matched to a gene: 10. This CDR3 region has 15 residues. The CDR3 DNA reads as TGTGCCAGCAGCGTAAGGAGGACAGGGGAATACGAGCAGTACTTC. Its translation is CASSVRRTGEYEQYF.

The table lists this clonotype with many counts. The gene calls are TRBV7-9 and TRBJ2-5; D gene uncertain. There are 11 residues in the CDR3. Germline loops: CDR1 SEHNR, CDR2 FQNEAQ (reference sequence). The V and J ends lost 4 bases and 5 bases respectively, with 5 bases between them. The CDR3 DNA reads TGTGCCAGCAGCTCCAGGGAGACCCAGTACTTC. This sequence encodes CASSSRETQYF.

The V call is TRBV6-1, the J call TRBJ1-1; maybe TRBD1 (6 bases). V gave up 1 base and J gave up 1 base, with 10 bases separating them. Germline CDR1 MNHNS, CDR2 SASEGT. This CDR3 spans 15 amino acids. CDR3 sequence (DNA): TGTGCCAGCAGTGAAGGTGGGGGCGAGAACACTGAAGCTTTCTTT. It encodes CASSEGGGENTEAFF.

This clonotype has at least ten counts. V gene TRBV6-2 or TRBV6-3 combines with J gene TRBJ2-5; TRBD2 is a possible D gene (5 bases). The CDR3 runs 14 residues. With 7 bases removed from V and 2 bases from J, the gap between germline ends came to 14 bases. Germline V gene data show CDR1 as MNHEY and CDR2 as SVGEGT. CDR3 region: CASNRDKRQETQYF. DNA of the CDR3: TGTGCCAGCAACCGAGATAAGCGGCAAGAGACCCAGTACTTC.

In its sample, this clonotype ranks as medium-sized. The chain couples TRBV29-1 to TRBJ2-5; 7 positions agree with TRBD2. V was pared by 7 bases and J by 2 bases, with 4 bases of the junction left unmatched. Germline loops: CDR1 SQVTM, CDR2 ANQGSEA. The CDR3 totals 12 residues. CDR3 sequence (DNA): TGCAGCGCCTGGACTAGTCAAGAGACCCAGTACTTC. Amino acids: CSAWTSQETQYF.

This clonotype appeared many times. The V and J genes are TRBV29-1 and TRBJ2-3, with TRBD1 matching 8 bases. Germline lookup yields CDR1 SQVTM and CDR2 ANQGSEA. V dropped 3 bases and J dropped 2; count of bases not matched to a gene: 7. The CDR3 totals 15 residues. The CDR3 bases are TGCAGCGTTGACGGACAGGGAGGTCCCACAGATACGCAGTATTTT. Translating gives CSVDGQGGPTDTQYF.

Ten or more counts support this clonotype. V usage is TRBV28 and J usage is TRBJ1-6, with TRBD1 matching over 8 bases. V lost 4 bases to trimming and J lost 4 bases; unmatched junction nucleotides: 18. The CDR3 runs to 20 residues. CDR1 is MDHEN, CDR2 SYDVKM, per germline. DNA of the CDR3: TGTGCCAGCAGTTCACCCGGACAGGGTGGGATTATAGGGTATAATTCACCCCTCCACTTT. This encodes CASSSPGQGGIIGYNSPLHF.

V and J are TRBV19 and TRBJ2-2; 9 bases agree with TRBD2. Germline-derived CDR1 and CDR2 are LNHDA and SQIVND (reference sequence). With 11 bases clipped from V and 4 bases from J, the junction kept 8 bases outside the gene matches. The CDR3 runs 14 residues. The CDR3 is CAPDAGGPTGELFF. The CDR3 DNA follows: TGTGCCCCCGACGCGGGAGGGCCCACCGGGGAGCTGTTTTTT.

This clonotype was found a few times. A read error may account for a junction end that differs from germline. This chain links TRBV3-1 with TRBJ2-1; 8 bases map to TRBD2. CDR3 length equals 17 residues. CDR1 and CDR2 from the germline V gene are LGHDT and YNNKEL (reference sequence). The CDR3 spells CACSQRAGASSYNEQFF. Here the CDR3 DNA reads TGTGCCTGCAGCCAAAGAGCGGGGGCCAGCTCCTACAATGAGCAGTTCTTC.

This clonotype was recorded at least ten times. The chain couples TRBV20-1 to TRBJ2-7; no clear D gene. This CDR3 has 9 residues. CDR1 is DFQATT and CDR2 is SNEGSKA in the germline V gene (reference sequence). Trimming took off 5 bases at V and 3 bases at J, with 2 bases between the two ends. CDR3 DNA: TGCAGTGCTGGCTACGAGCAGTACTTC. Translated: CSAGYEQYF.

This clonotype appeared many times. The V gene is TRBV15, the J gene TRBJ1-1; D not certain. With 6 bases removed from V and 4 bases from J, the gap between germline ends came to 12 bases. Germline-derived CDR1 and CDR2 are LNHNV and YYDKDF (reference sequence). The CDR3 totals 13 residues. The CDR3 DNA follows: TGTGCCACCAGTCCGCCCATCCCCACTGAAGCTTTCTTT. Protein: CATSPPIPTEAFF.

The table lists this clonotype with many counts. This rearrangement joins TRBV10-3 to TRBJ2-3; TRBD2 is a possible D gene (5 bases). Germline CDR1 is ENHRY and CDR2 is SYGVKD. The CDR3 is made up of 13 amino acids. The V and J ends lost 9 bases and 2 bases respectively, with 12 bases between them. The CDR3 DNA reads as TGTGCCATTTCAGCGGATTTCACAGATACGCAGTATTTT. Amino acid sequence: CAISADFTDTQYF.

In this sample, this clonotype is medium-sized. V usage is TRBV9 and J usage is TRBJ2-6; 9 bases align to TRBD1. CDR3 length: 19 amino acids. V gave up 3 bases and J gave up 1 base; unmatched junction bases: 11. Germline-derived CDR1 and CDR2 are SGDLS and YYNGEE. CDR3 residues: CASSEPGQGLISGANVLTF. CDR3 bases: TGTGCCAGCAGCGAACCGGGACAGGGTCTCATTTCTGGGGCCAACGTCCTGACTTTC.

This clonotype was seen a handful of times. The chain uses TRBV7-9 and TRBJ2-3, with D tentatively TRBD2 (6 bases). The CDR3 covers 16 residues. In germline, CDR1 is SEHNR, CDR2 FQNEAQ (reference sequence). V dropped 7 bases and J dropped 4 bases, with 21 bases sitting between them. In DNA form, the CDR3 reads TGTGCCAGCAAAGGTCCGTCCCCCCCGGGGGCAGATACGCAGTATTTT. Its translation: CASKGPSPPGADTQYF.

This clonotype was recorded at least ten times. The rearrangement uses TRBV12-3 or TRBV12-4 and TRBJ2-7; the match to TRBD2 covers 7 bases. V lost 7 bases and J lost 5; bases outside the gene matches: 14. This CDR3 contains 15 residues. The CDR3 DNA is TGTGCCAGCACCTTGGGAGGGAGGGGTTGGAACGAGCAGTACTTC. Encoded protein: CASTLGGRGWNEQYF.

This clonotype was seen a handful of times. As DNA, the CDR3 is TGCGCCAGCAGCGCCCGGGACCCCCGCCCGGGTGAGCAGTTCTTC. Translation: CASSARDPRPGEQFF. The chain joins TRBV5-1 to TRBJ2-1, with D possibly called TRBD1 or TRBD2 (5 bases each). This CDR3 has 15 residues. Germline V gene lookup returns CDR1 SGHRS and CDR2 YFSETQ. The ends were cut back, 4 bases at V and 9 bases at J, with 20 bases in the middle.

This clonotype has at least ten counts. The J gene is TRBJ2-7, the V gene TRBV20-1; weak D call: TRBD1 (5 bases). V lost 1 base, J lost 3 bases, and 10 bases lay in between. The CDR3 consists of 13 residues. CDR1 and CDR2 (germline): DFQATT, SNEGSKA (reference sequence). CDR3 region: CSARAWGNYEQYF. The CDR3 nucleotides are TGCAGTGCTAGAGCTTGGGGCAACTACGAGCAGTACTTC.

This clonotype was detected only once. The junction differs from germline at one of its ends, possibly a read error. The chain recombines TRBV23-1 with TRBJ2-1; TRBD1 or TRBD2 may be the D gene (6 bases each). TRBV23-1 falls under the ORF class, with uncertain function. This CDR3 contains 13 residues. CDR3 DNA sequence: TGTGCCAGCGGGCAGGGGACAAACAATGAGCAGTTCTTC. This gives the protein CASGQGTNNEQFF.